These 12 T cell receptor beta chains originate from one sample sequenced in a study of shared clonotypes between healthy human individuals. The table came from immunoSEQ multiplex PCR; TCRdb's copy has only in-frame clones and leaves some out. The data show almost 700,000 clones, around 90% seen once. CD45RO-negative, CCR7-selected cells formed the naive CD8 fraction, which excluded terminally differentiated effector memory CD45RA+ cells. The source material was naive CD8+ T cells sorted from blood. These receptors were taken from a man aged 25 to 45 in good health.

The gene calls are TRBV9 and TRBJ1-2; D is perhaps TRBD1 (6 bases). V lost 4 bases and J 1 base, leaving 14 bases between the germline ends. Germline values: CDR1 SGDLS, CDR2 YYNGEE. The CDR3 extends over 15 amino acids. Here the CDR3 DNA reads TGTGCCAGCAGCTCCCGTGGCAGGGGTAACTATGGCTACACCTTC. As protein: CASSSRGRGNYGYTF.

The chain links TRBV28 to TRBJ1-1; D is uncertain. Germline assignment: CDR1 MDHEN and CDR2 SYDVKM. The V end lost 3 bases, the J end lost 7 bases, and 12 bases lay between the germline ends. The CDR3 runs 13 residues. CDR3 amino acids: CASSFFGRVEAFF. CDR3 coding DNA: TGTGCCAGCAGTTTCTTCGGTCGGGTTGAAGCTTTCTTT. Filled out from reference TRBV28 and TRBJ1-1, the complete variable domain reads DVKVTQSSRYLVKRTGEKVFLECVQDMDHENMFWYRQDPGLGLRLIYFSYDVKMKEKGDIPEGYSVSREKKERFSLILESASTNQTSMYLCASSFFGRVEAFFGQGTRLTVV.

This chain links TRBV10-2 with TRBJ2-5; maybe TRBD1 (5 bases). The CDR3 runs to 16 residues. Trimming stripped 3 bases from V and 2 bases from J, with 16 bases between. Germline CDR1 is WSHSY and CDR2 is SAAADI. The CDR3 reads CASSDPRQTVQETQYF. The CDR3 bases are TGCGCCAGCAGTGATCCGAGACAGACGGTTCAAGAGACCCAGTACTTC.

The V call is TRBV27, the J call TRBJ2-3; 9 bases match TRBD1. V lost 5 bases and J lost 4; bases outside the gene matches: 10. The germline V gene has CDR1 MNHEY and CDR2 SMNVEV (reference sequence). The CDR3 runs to 16 residues. CDR3 DNA sequence: TGTGCCAGCAGTCCCCTAGGACAGGGGCTCCCAGATACGCAGTATTTT. Protein sequence: CASSPLGQGLPDTQYF.

This chain joins TRBV4-1 and TRBJ2-5; D unclear. Trimming took 3 bases from V and 2 from J, leaving 4 bases between them. This CDR3 region has 12 residues. The V gene's germline CDR1 is MGHRA and CDR2 YSYEKL. CDR3 in DNA: TGCGCCAGCAGCCACGAACAAGAGACCCAGTACTTC. Translating it yields CASSHEQETQYF.

The chain carries TRBV11-2 and TRBJ2-1, with 7 bases identical to TRBD2. CDR1 and CDR2 from the germline V gene are SGHAT and FQNNGV. After removal of 3 bases from V and 1 base from J, the junction contained 6 bases not matched to a gene. The CDR3 is made up of 16 amino acids. The chain's CDR3 is CASSFGGSGSYNEQFF. As DNA, the CDR3 is TGTGCCAGCAGCTTCGGCGGGAGTGGGTCCTACAATGAGCAGTTCTTC. Full variable domain (outside the CDR3, taken from reference TRBV11-2 and TRBJ2-1): EAGVAQSPRYKIIEKRQSVAFWCNPISGHATLYWYQQILGQGPKLLIQFQNNGVVDDSQLPKDRFSAERLKGVDSTLKIQPAKLEDSAVYLCASSFGGSGSYNEQFFGPGTRLTVL.

This clone is medium-sized (0.01 to 0.1%) in the sample. The rearrangement joins TRBV7-9 to TRBJ2-7; unclear D gene. The CDR3 consists of 14 residues. The V and J ends lost 0 bases and 1 base respectively, with 7 bases between them. Germline values: CDR1 SEHNR, CDR2 FQNEAQ (reference sequence). The CDR3: CASSLAGWSYEQYF. DNA for the CDR3: TGTGCCAGCAGCTTAGCGGGTTGGTCCTACGAGCAGTACTTC.

The rearrangement joins TRBV5-5 to TRBJ1-4, with TRBD1 matching 9 bases. Trimming cost V 6 bases and J 8 bases; bases outside gene matches: 11. CDR3 length: 15 amino acids. Per the germline V gene, CDR1 is SGHKS and CDR2 is YYEKEE (reference sequence). The chain's CDR3 is CASTTSGTGREKLFF. DNA for the CDR3: TGTGCCAGCACCACATCCGGGACAGGGAGGGAAAAACTGTTTTTT.

The chain recombines TRBV11-2 with TRBJ2-2; no reliable D call. The CDR3 is 14 residues long. V lost 1 base and J lost 6, with 9 bases in between. Per the germline V gene, CDR1 is SGHAT and CDR2 is FQNNGV. Here the CDR3 reads CASSLAGQAGELFF. The CDR3 nucleotides read TGTGCCAGCAGCTTAGCTGGGCAGGCCGGGGAGCTGTTTTTT.

J is TRBJ2-1 and V is TRBV7-9; D gene uncertain. The length of the CDR3 is 13 residues. Trimming pared 0 bases from V and 6 bases from J, leaving 6 bases between. The germline V gene encodes CDR1 SEHNR and CDR2 FQNEAQ (reference sequence). CDR3 sequence reads: CASSLAVINEQFF. Written as DNA, the CDR3 is TGTGCCAGCAGCTTAGCGGTGATCAATGAGCAGTTCTTC.

This clone was observed a single time. This chain connects TRBV7-8 to TRBJ2-2; TRBD2 matches 13 bases. Looked up from germline, CDR1 is SGHVS and CDR2 is FQNEAQ. The V and J ends lost 5 bases and 2 bases, in that order; junction bases with no gene match: 11. CDR3 length equals 19 residues. The CDR3 reads CASSPGGLAGLLNTGELFF. As DNA, the CDR3 is TGTGCCAGCAGCCCGGGGGGACTAGCGGGGCTGCTTAACACCGGGGAGCTGTTTTTT.

The chain has TRBV21-1 and TRBJ1-1; no check of the table's D call, TRBD1, against the DNA was made. TRBV21-1 is classified as a pseudogene. This CDR3 has 17 residues. The CDR3 bases are TGTGCCAGCAGCGTAAAGTTAGGAGTGGGACAGGGAGGCTTGGCTTTCTTT. It codes for CASSVKLGVGQGGLAFF.